This T cell receptor beta chain was documented in a study of shared clonotypes between healthy human individuals. This clone has a single count. This specimen includes other DNA sequences encoding the same CDR3. Terminally differentiated effector memory CD45RA+ cells were excluded by CCR7 positive selection of CD45RO-negative cells. Those who donated were healthy HIV-negative adults, with no recent acute infections or vaccinations reported. Repertoires were generated with immunoSEQ multiplex PCR, while TCRdb's copy carries only in-frame clones and drops some. The sample has some 2 million clones; about 95% are singletons. The material sequenced was naive CD8+ T cells sorted from blood. The TCR was taken from a man younger than 35 in good health.

Here the CDR3 reads CASSSPGDTQYF. CDR3 nucleotides: TGTGCCAGCAGCTCCCCCGGGGATACGCAGTATTTT. This chain uses TRBV7-9 with TRBJ2-3; unclear D gene. Germline CDR1 SEHNR, CDR2 FQNEAQ (reference sequence). V lost 4 bases, J lost 6 bases, and 8 bases lay in between. This CDR3 contains 12 residues.